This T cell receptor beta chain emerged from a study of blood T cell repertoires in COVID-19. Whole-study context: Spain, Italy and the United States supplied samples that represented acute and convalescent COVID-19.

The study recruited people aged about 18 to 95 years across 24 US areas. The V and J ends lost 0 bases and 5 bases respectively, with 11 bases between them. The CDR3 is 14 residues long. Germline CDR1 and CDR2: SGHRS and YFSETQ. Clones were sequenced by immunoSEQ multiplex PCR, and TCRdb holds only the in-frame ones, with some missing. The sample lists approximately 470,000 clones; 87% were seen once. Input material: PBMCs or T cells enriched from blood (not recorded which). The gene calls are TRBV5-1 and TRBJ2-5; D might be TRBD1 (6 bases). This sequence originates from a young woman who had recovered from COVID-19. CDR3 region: CASSLARQGETQYF. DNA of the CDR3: TGCGCCAGCAGCTTGGCCCGGCAGGGGGAGACCCAGTACTTC. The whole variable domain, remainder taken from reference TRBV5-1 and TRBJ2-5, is KAGVTQTPRYLIKTRGQQVTLSCSPISGHRSVSWYQQTPGQGLQFLFEYFSETQRNKGNFPGRFSGRQFSNSRSEMNVSTLELGDSALYLCASSLARQGETQYFGPGTRLLVL.